A selection of T cell receptor beta chains follows, all from one sample in a study of Ad26.COV2.S vaccination and SARS-CoV-2 variants. TCRdb keeps only in-frame clones here, not all; method: immunoSEQ multiplex PCR. The sample carries more than 300,000 clones, roughly nine tenths recorded once. This specimen consisted of peripheral blood, obtained in a trial of Ad26.COV2.S vaccine versus placebo. These receptors were collected from a person aged 18 to 65 who received the Ad26.COV2.S COVID-19 vaccine or a placebo. Both conserved end residues are part of each CDR3. The D gene is left open where the match is weak. A row's size may be missing; if present it is once, few, many or a size class.

clone_size: NA; j_call: TRBJ1-1; d_call: NA; v_call: TRBV27; cdr3_nt: TGTGCCAGCAGTCCACTCATTTCGGGGAGAACTGAAGCTTTCTTT; cdr3_aa: CASSPLISGRTEAFF
clone_size: NA; j_call: TRBJ1-4; d_call: NA; v_call: TRBV4-2; cdr3_nt: TGTGCCAGCAGCCAAGATCGGGGGGGCGGTGAAAAACTGTTTTTT; cdr3_aa: CASSQDRGGGEKLFF
clone_size: NA; j_call: TRBJ2-2; d_call: TRBD2; v_call: TRBV7-2; cdr3_nt: TGTGCCAGCAGCTTAGAGGGGACTAGCGGGACCGGGGAGCTGTTTTTT; cdr3_aa: CASSLEGTSGTGELFF
clone_size: NA; j_call: TRBJ2-3; d_call: TRBD2; v_call: TRBV2; cdr3_nt: TGTGCCAGCAGGGTGACTAGCGGGGGCGCAGATACGCAGTATTTT; cdr3_aa: CASRVTSGGADTQYF
clone_size: NA; j_call: TRBJ2-7; d_call: TRBD1; v_call: TRBV5-1; cdr3_nt: TGCGCCAGCACAGGGACAGGGAATAACGAGCAGTACTTC; cdr3_aa: CASTGTGNNEQYF
clone_size: NA; j_call: TRBJ2-5; d_call: TRBD2; v_call: TRBV6-4; cdr3_nt: TGTGCCAGCAGTGATAAGGGACTAACCGTGACAGAGACCCAGTACTTC; cdr3_aa: CASSDKGLTVTETQYF
clone_size: NA; j_call: TRBJ1-4; d_call: TRBD1; v_call: TRBV6-2/TRBV6-3; cdr3_nt: TGTGCCAGCAGTTACCCGACGGGACAGCCTAATGAAAAACTGTTTTTT; cdr3_aa: CASSYPTGQPNEKLFF
clone_size: NA; j_call: TRBJ2-7; d_call: TRBD2; v_call: TRBV7-2; cdr3_nt: TGTGCCAGCACCGTAACCGGGGCGGGGGGCTCCTACGAGCAGTACTTC; cdr3_aa: CASTVTGAGGSYEQYF
clone_size: NA; j_call: TRBJ2-5; d_call: NA; v_call: TRBV27; cdr3_nt: TGTGCCAGCAGTTTCGCCCCGGCAGGTCAGGAGACCCAGTACTTC; cdr3_aa: CASSFAPAGQETQYF
clone_size: once; j_call: TRBJ2-7; d_call: NA; v_call: TRBV7-2; cdr3_nt: TGTGCCAGCAGCTTAGTAGGGGCCAGTCAAAAGGTCGAGCAGTACTTC; cdr3_aa: CASSLVGASQKVEQYF
clone_size: once; j_call: TRBJ1-5; d_call: NA; v_call: TRBV7-3; cdr3_nt: TGTGCCAGCAGCTCGAGAGAGACTTCCGGGACAACCAATCAGCCCCAGCATTTT; cdr3_aa: CASSSRETSGTTNQPQHF
clone_size: NA; j_call: TRBJ1-1; d_call: NA; v_call: TRBV4-3; cdr3_nt: TGCGCCAGCAGCCTGCGGGGGGGGAACACTGAAGCTTTCTTT; cdr3_aa: CASSLRGGNTEAFF
clone_size: NA; j_call: TRBJ2-6; d_call: NA; v_call: TRBV5-1; cdr3_nt: TGCGCCAGCAGGGCCCACGGCTCTGGGGCCAACGTCCTGACTTTC; cdr3_aa: CASRAHGSGANVLTF
clone_size: NA; j_call: TRBJ1-4; d_call: NA; v_call: TRBV10-3; cdr3_nt: TGTGCCATCAGTAAGAATATAGGACTGAATAATGAAAAACTGTTTTTT; cdr3_aa: CAISKNIGLNNEKLFF
clone_size: NA; j_call: TRBJ2-3; d_call: TRBD2; v_call: TRBV7-2; cdr3_nt: TGTGCCAGCAGCTTAGAAGCTAGCGGGGTCTGGGGAGATACGCAGTATTTT; cdr3_aa: CASSLEASGVWGDTQYF
clone_size: NA; j_call: TRBJ2-7; d_call: NA; v_call: TRBV28; cdr3_nt: TGTGCCAGCAGTCGCCGATACAGTAGGGCCGAGCAGTACTTC; cdr3_aa: CASSRRYSRAEQYF
clone_size: NA; j_call: TRBJ2-3; d_call: TRBD1; v_call: TRBV5-4; cdr3_nt: TGTGCCAGCAGCTTGGAGGGACAGGGAACAGATACGCAGTATTTT; cdr3_aa: CASSLEGQGTDTQYF